The 24 T cell receptor beta chains given below trace back to one sample, sequenced in a study of blood T cell repertoires in COVID-19 (TCRdb year 2020). The receptor library was made with the immunoSEQ multiplex PCR assay. TCRdb holds this immuneACCESS table with in-frame rearrangements only. Some clones are missing; in checked studies, unresolved V genes explain under half, and the rest has no known cause. Within this sample are more than 85,000 clones, with approximately 85% of them counted one time only. The ten top clones hold 9.5% to 15% of the sample. The sample was peripheral blood. Source of these receptors: a human donor in a cohort sampled during active COVID-19.

The V gene is TRBV30, the J gene TRBJ2-5, with TRBD2 identical over 13 bases. The CDR3 is 18 amino acids. Germline V CDR1 and CDR2: GTSNPN, SVGIG (reference sequence). V shed 3 bases, J shed 5 bases, and the junction held 15 bases outside the gene matches. The CDR3 spells CAWRVWTSGGPRGETQYF. The CDR3 nucleotides read TGTGCCTGGAGGGTATGGACTAGCGGGGGCCCTAGAGGGGAGACCCAGTACTTC. Drawing the rest from reference TRBV30 and TRBJ2-5, the complete variable domain is SQTIHQWPATLVQPVGSPLSLECTVEGTSNPNLYWYRQAAGRGLQLLFYSVGIGQISSEVPQNLSASRPQDRQFILSSKKLLLSDSGFYLCAWRVWTSGGPRGETQYFGPGTRLLVL.

V gene TRBV7-2 combines with J gene TRBJ2-7, with TRBD1 matching 9 bases. CDR3 size: 15 residues. V was clipped by 4 bases and J by 3 bases; unmatched bases: 7. The germline V gene has CDR1 SGHTA and CDR2 FQGNSA. The CDR3: CASSSRGGQGYEQYF. CDR3 nucleotides: TGTGCCAGCAGCTCAAGAGGGGGACAGGGCTACGAGCAGTACTTC.

The chain joins TRBV7-3 to TRBJ2-1, with D possibly matching TRBD1 (6 bases). Trimming left V 8 bases short and J 2 bases short, with 10 bases between. This CDR3 is built from 13 residues. CDR1 and CDR2 (germline): SGHTA, FQGTGA. The CDR3 DNA sequence: TGTGCCAGCCAGGGGCCGCCCTACAATGAGCAGTTCTTC. Protein sequence: CASQGPPYNEQFF.

The J gene is TRBJ2-7, the V gene TRBV25-1, with D tentatively TRBD1 (6 bases). Per the germline V gene, CDR1 is MGHDK and CDR2 is SYGVNS. Trimming took off 4 bases at V and 0 bases at J, with 16 bases between the two ends. This CDR3 has 16 amino acids. CDR3 nucleotide sequence: TGTGCCAGCAGTGGGGGGACATTCTCCTTCTCCTACGAGCAGTACTTC. Translation: CASSGGTFSFSYEQYF.

This clone was counted a single time. This chain connects TRBV5-6 to TRBJ1-1; TRBD1 agrees at 11 bases. V gave up 4 bases and J gave up 6 bases; unmatched junction bases: 8. The length of the CDR3 is 15 residues. Germline loops: CDR1 SGHDT, CDR2 YYEEEE. The CDR3: CASSLVPGQGAEAFF. The CDR3 DNA reads as TGTGCCAGCAGCCTAGTCCCGGGACAGGGGGCTGAAGCTTTCTTT.

The rearrangement links TRBV14 to TRBJ2-7, with D unresolved. Germline loops: CDR1 SGHDN, CDR2 FVKESK. CDR3 length: 17 amino acids. V shed 4 bases and J shed 0 bases, with 19 bases lying between them. In DNA form, the CDR3 reads TGTGCCAGCAGCCCGTGGCCCGCCTCAGGTAGCTCCTACGAGCAGTACTTC. This encodes CASSPWPASGSSYEQYF. The entire variable domain, with the rest obtained from reference TRBV14 and TRBJ2-7, is as follows: EAGVTQFPSHSVIEKGQTVTLRCDPISGHDNLYWYRRVMGKEIKFLLHFVKESKQDESGMPNNRFLAERTGGTYSTLKVQPAELEDSGVYFCASSPWPASGSSYEQYFGPGTRLTVT.

A single count supports this clone. This rearrangement joins TRBV6-5 to TRBJ1-1; tentatively, D is TRBD1 (5 bases). V lost 6 bases and J lost 5, with 16 bases in between. The CDR3 loop spans 14 amino acids. From germline, CDR1 is MNHEY and CDR2 SVGAGI. The CDR3: CASRSRVIRTEAFF. The CDR3 nucleotides are TGTGCCAGCAGAAGCAGGGTGATCCGGACTGAAGCTTTCTTT.

The chain joins TRBV6-5 to TRBJ2-7; tentatively, D is TRBD1 (6 bases). Trimming removed 4 bases from V and 3 bases from J, with 13 bases in between. The length of the CDR3 is 14 residues. The V gene's germline CDR1 is MNHEY and CDR2 SVGAGI. CDR3 residues: CASSSPARGYEQYF. The CDR3 nucleotides read TGTGCCAGCAGTTCCCCGGCCAGGGGCTACGAGCAGTACTTC.

The J gene is TRBJ2-1, the V gene TRBV29-1; 7 bases line up with TRBD2. The CDR3 has 14 residues. Germline CDR1 is SQVTM and CDR2 is ANQGSEA. Losses at the gene ends were 7 bases for V and 2 bases for J; bases not matched to a gene: 8. Here the CDR3 DNA reads TGCAGCGCTCCCCCGAGCGGGACCTACAATGAGCAGTTCTTC. Protein product: CSAPPSGTYNEQFF.

The chain combines TRBV4-3 with TRBJ2-7, with D possibly TRBD1 on 5 matching bases. The CDR3 has 13 residues. V was trimmed by 4 bases and J by 3 bases, leaving 10 bases between them. Germline assignment: CDR1 LGHNA and CDR2 YSLEER. The CDR3 is CASSRDRIYEQYF. The CDR3 nucleotides are TGCGCCAGCAGCCGAGACAGAATCTACGAGCAGTACTTC.

Ten or more counts support this clone. The V call is TRBV4-2, the J call TRBJ2-7, with unresolved D. The CDR3 is 18 amino acids. Germline CDR1 and CDR2: LGHNA and YNFKEQ. V dropped 0 bases and J dropped 3 bases, with 21 bases sitting between them. The CDR3 DNA sequence: TGTGCCAGCAGCCAAGATATCGGTAGCCTACCTTCAAACTACGAGCAGTACTTC. Translated, it gives CASSQDIGSLPSNYEQYF.

This clone was observed a handful of times. The chain employs TRBV6-2 or TRBV6-3 and TRBJ1-5, with D perhaps TRBD1 (6 bases). Germline assignment: CDR1 MNHEY and CDR2 SVGEGT. V was trimmed by 2 bases and J by 7 bases, leaving 24 bases between them. The CDR3 is made up of 18 amino acids. The CDR3 DNA sequence: TGTGCCAGCAGTTACGGTTTCTACCTCGACAGGCTCGGGCAGCCCCAGCATTTT. Translation: CASSYGFYLDRLGQPQHF.

This chain connects TRBV30 to TRBJ1-1, with D perhaps matching TRBD1 (5 bases). V gave up 4 bases and J gave up 11 bases, with 20 bases separating them. Per the germline V gene, CDR1 is GTSNPN and CDR2 is SVGIG (reference sequence). The CDR3 is 13 amino acids. The CDR3 bases are TGTGCCTGGACCCTCCTTGGGGGGTTTCGGGCTTTCTTT. Protein product: CAWTLLGGFRAFF.

The chain recombines TRBV19 with TRBJ1-2, with D possibly matching TRBD1 (6 bases). Trimming left V 3 bases short and J 3 bases short, with 8 bases between. The CDR3 totals 13 residues. CDR1 and CDR2 (germline): LNHDA, SQIVND (reference sequence). The CDR3 sequence: CASSMNRDYGYTF. CDR3 DNA sequence: TGTGCCAGTAGTATGAACAGGGACTATGGCTACACCTTC.

This clone came up a few times. The chain couples TRBV11-2 to TRBJ2-5; TRBD1 might be the D (5 bases). Germline V gives CDR1 SGHAT, CDR2 FQNNGV. Deletions cut 2 bases from V and 3 bases from J, with 10 bases between. The CDR3 extends over 14 amino acids. The CDR3 here is CASSLNPGKETQYF. The DNA for the CDR3 is TGTGCCAGCAGCTTAAACCCAGGGAAAGAGACCCAGTACTTC.

The gene calls are TRBV28 and TRBJ1-2; 8 bases fit TRBD1. The ends lost 3 bases at V and 7 bases at J; junction bases unmatched: 7. Germline V gene sequence: CDR1 MDHEN, CDR2 SYDVKM. This CDR3 has 14 residues. CDR3 sequence reads: CASSFPGGAIGYTF. DNA of the CDR3: TGTGCCAGCAGTTTCCCAGGGGGCGCGATTGGCTACACCTTC.

This clone was seen a handful of times. V and J are TRBV7-3 and TRBJ2-1; TRBD1 matches 9 bases. Losses at the gene ends were 5 bases for V and 3 bases for J; bases not matched to a gene: 5. Germline-derived CDR1 and CDR2 are SGHTA and FQGTGA. There are 15 residues in the CDR3. The DNA for the CDR3 is TGTGCCAGCAGCCGGACAGGGGCAAGCTACAATGAGCAGTTCTTC. Its translation is CASSRTGASYNEQFF.

This chain connects TRBV6-2 or TRBV6-3 to TRBJ2-3; TRBD2 matches 10 bases. The trim removed 5 bases at V and 4 bases at J, leaving 9 bases unmatched. Per the germline V gene, CDR1 is MNHEY and CDR2 is SVGEGT. The CDR3 totals 16 residues. DNA for the CDR3: TGTGCCAGCAGTATATCTAGCGGGGGTACAGCAGATACGCAGTATTTT. This gives the protein CASSISSGGTADTQYF.

This clone appeared a few times. This chain connects TRBV7-2 to TRBJ1-2; 7 bases are a match to TRBD1. After removal of 5 bases from V and 3 bases from J, the junction contained 12 bases not matched to a gene. Germline CDR1 reads SGHTA; CDR2 reads FQGNSA. The CDR3 has 16 amino acids. The CDR3 here is CASSPGWTGPYYGYTF. The CDR3 nucleotides are TGTGCCAGCAGCCCTGGGTGGACAGGACCTTACTATGGCTACACCTTC.

The rearrangement links TRBV10-3 to TRBJ2-2, with 8 positions matching TRBD1. The CDR3 is 16 amino acids. Losses at the gene ends were 0 bases for V and 7 bases for J; bases not matched to a gene: 7. Germline CDR1 and CDR2: ENHRY and SYGVKD. CDR3: CAISESGQDDDGELFF. Written as DNA, the CDR3 is TGTGCCATCAGTGAGTCGGGACAGGACGATGACGGGGAGCTGTTTTTT.

The chain carries TRBV28 and TRBJ2-5; 11 bases fit TRBD2. Germline assignment: CDR1 MDHEN and CDR2 SYDVKM. V was clipped by 5 bases and J by 0 bases; unmatched bases: 5. This CDR3 region has 16 residues. In DNA, the CDR3 is TGTGCCAGCAGTCTCGGGACTAGCGGTTACCAAGAGACCCAGTACTTC. It translates to CASSLGTSGYQETQYF.

This chain uses TRBV7-9 with TRBJ1-5; D remains ambiguous. Trimming took 5 bases from V and 2 from J, leaving 13 bases between them. The CDR3 runs to 15 residues. Germline V gene data show CDR1 as SEHNR and CDR2 as FQNEAQ (reference sequence). This CDR3 reads CASSPAGFGNQPQHF. The DNA for the CDR3 is TGTGCCAGCAGCCCCGCGGGGTTCGGCAATCAGCCCCAGCATTTT.

There are a few counts of this clone. This chain uses TRBV9 with TRBJ2-3; 8 nucleotides match TRBD2. Per germline, CDR1 SGDLS and CDR2 YYNGEE. V dropped 0 bases and J dropped 0; count of bases not matched to a gene: 9. The length of the CDR3 is 18 residues. The CDR3 region has the DNA TGTGCCAGCAGCGTAGCTTTTGGGGCTAGCGGGAGCACAGATACGCAGTATTTT. Protein product: CASSVAFGASGSTDTQYF.

This chain uses TRBV5-1 with TRBJ1-5, with D unresolved. Trimming stripped 4 bases from V and 3 bases from J, with 14 bases between. CDR1 is SGHRS, CDR2 YFSETQ, per germline. The length of the CDR3 is 15 residues. The CDR3 coding sequence is TGCGCCAGCAGCCCCGGGAACTCAAACAATCAGCCCCAGCATTTT. It yields the protein CASSPGNSNNQPQHF.